This T cell receptor beta chain was recorded in a study of OX40 agonist ivuxolimab in advanced cancers. About the study: Ivuxolimab, an agonist antibody against OX40 (CD134), was given to patients.

The CDR3 has 15 amino acids. J lost 9 bases, V lost 4 bases, and 5 bases had no gene match. Germline V gene lookup returns CDR1 MGHRA and CDR2 YSYEKL. Autoimmune disease history or systemic immunosuppression was exclusionary. Baseline was the first blood sampling point, followed by cycle 4 day 1 and cycle 7 day 1. TCRdb's copy holds only in-frame clones and misses some; the assay was immunoSEQ multiplex PCR. This table has around 67,000 clones, 70% to 90% appearing once. The sample consisted of CD4+ or CD8+ T cells sorted from blood, taken in a trial of the OX40 agonist ivuxolimab. The receptor comes from an adult with an advanced solid tumor such as melanoma, head and neck, liver or kidney cancer. This chain uses TRBV4-1 with TRBJ1-6, with 11 bases identical to TRBD1. This chain's CDR3 is CASSRGQGAISPLHF. For the CDR3, the DNA is TGCGCCAGCAGCCGCGGACAGGGGGCGATTTCACCCCTCCACTTT.